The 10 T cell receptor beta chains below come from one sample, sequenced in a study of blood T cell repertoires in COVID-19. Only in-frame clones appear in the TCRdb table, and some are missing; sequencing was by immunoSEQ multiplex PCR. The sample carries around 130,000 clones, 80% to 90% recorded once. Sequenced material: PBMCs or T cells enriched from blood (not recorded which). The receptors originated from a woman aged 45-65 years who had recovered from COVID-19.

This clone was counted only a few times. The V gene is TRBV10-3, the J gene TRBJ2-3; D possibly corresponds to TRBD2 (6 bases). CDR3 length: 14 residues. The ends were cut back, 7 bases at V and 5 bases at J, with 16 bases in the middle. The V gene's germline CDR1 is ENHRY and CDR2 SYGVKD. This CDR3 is CAITGTGDRDTQYF. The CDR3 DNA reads TGTGCCATCACCGGGACGGGGGATAGAGATACGCAGTATTTT.

CDR3 sequence reads: CASGLAAGLAGQETQYF. In nucleotides, the CDR3 is TGTGCTAGTGGTTTGGCCGCCGGACTAGCGGGGCAAGAGACCCAGTACTTC. V gene TRBV12-5 combines with J gene TRBJ2-5; TRBD2 agrees at 12 bases. The CDR3 loop spans 17 amino acids. After removal of 1 base from V and 2 bases from J, the junction contained 5 bases not matched to a gene. Per germline, CDR1 LGHNT and CDR2 FRNRAP.

This chain's CDR3 is CASSPGQGSPLHF. CDR3 in DNA: TGTGCCAGTTCCCCGGGACAGGGCTCACCCCTCCACTTT. V is TRBV19 and J is TRBJ1-6, with TRBD1 matching 9 bases. The CDR3 contains 13 residues. Germline CDR1 is LNHDA and CDR2 is SQIVND (reference sequence). V dropped 8 bases and J dropped 10; count of bases not matched to a gene: 6.

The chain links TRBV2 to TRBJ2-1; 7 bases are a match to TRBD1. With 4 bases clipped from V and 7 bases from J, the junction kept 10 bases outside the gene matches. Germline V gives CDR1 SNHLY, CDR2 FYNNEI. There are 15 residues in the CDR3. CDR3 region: CASSAQGLGGNEQFF. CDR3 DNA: TGTGCCAGCAGTGCACAGGGGTTGGGCGGAAATGAGCAGTTCTTC.

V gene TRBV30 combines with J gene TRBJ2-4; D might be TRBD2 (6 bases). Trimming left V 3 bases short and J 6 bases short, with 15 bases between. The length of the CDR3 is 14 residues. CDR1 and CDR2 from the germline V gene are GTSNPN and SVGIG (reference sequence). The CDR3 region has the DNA TGTGCCTGGAGCCCCGCGGAAGCGGGAAACATTCAGTACTTC. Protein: CAWSPAEAGNIQYF.

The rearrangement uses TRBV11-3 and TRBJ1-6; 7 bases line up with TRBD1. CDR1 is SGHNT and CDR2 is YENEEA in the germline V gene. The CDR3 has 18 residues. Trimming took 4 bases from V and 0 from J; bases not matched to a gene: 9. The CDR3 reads CASSSPTGEGSYNSPLHF. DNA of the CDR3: TGTGCCAGCAGCTCTCCCACAGGGGAAGGCTCCTATAATTCACCCCTCCACTTT.

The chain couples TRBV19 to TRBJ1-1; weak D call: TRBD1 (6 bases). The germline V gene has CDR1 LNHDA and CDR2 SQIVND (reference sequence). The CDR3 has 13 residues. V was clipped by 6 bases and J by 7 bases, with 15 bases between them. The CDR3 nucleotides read TGTGCCAGTAGAGGCAGGGGCGAACTTGAAGCTTTCTTT. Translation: CASRGRGELEAFF.

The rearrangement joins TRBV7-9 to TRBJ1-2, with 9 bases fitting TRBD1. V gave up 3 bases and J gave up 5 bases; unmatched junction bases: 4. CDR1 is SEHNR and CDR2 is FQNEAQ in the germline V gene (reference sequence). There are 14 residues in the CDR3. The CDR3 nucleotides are TGTGCCAGCAGCTTGGAGGACAGGGGTTATGGCTACACCTTC. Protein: CASSLEDRGYGYTF. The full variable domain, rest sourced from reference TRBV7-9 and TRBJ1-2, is DTGVSQNPRHKITKRGQNVTFRCDPISEHNRLYWYRQTLGQGPEFLTYFQNEAQLEKSRLLSDRFSAERPKGSFSTLEIQRTEQGDSAMYLCASSLEDRGYGYTFGSGTRLTVV.

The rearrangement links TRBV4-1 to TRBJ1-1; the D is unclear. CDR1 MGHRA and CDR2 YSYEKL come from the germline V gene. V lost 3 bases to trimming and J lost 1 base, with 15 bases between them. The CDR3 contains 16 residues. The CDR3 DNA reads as TGCGCCAGCAGCCAGCCAGAGGAGGGAGCGAACACTGAAGCTTTCTTT. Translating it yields CASSQPEEGANTEAFF.

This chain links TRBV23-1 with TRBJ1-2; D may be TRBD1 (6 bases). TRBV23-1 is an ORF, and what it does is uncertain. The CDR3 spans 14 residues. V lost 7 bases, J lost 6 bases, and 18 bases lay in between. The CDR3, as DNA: TGCGCCAGCACTCCACAGGGCCCCCCCCATGGCTACACCTTC. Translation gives CASTPQGPPHGYTF.